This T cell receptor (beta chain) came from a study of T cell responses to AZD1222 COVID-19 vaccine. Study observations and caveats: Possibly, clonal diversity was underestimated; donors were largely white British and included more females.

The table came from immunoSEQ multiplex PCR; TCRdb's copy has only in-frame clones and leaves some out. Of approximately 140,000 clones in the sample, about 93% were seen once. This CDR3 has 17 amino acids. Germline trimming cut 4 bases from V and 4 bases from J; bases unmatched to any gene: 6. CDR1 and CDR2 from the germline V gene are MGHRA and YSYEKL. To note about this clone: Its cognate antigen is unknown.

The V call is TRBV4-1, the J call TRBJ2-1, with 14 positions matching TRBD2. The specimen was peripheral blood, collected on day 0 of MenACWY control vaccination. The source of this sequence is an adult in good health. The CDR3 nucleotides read TGCGCCAGCAGCCCGGGACTAGCGGGGGTCGAATACAATGAGCAGTTCTTC. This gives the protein CASSPGLAGVEYNEQFF.